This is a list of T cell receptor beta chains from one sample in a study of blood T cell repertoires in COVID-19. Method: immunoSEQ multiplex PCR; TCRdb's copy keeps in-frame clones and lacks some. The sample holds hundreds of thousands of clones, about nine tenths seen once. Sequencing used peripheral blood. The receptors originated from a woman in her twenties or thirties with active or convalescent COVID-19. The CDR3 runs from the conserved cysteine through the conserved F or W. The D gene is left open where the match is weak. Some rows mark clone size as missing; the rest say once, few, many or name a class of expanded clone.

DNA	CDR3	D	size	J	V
TGTGCCAGCCGGCAGGGCTATGGCTACACCTTC	CASRQGYGYTF	NA	NA	TRBJ1-2	TRBV25-1
TGTGCCAGCAGCCGGCCAGGGGGCGCCTATGGCTACACCTTC	CASSRPGGAYGYTF	TRBD1	once	TRBJ1-2	TRBV14
TGTGCCTGGAGTGCGCCGGACAGCGGCTATGGCTACACCTTC	CAWSAPDSGYGYTF	NA	NA	TRBJ1-2	TRBV30
TGTGCCAGTAGGGAGACTGGCATCGAGGGTGGAAACACCATATATTTT	CASRETGIEGGNTIYF	NA	NA	TRBJ1-3	TRBV19
TGTGCCAGCAGCTCTCTACAAACTAGTTTCCAAGAGACCCAGTACTTC	CASSSLQTSFQETQYF	NA	NA	TRBJ2-5	TRBV7-9
TGTGCCAGCAGCTTGGCGGGAACAACAGATACGCAGTATTTT	CASSLAGTTDTQYF	NA	NA	TRBJ2-3	TRBV5-4
TGTGCCAGCAGCGTAGGGCGGAAATCTGGAAACACCATATATTTT	CASSVGRKSGNTIYF	NA	few	TRBJ1-3	TRBV9
TGTGCCAGCAGCTTGTCCCCTCCCCCCCCCGGTAATGAGCAGTTCTTC	CASSLSPPPPGNEQFF	NA	NA	TRBJ2-1	TRBV5-4
TGCGCCAGCAGCTTGGGACAGGGGGCTAATGAAAAACTGTTTTTT	CASSLGQGANEKLFF	TRBD1	NA	TRBJ1-4	TRBV5-1
TGTGCCAGAGCCCGGGACAGGGGGGGTGAGACCCAGTACTTC	CARARDRGGETQYF	NA	NA	TRBJ2-5	TRBV21-1
TGCGCCAGCAGCCAAGTAGGCCAGGGCCAAGTCATGAACACTGAAGCTTTCTTT	CASSQVGQGQVMNTEAFF	NA	NA	TRBJ1-1	TRBV4-1
TGTGCCAGCAGCCCAACAGGGGTCCACAATTCACCCCTCCACTTT	CASSPTGVHNSPLHF	TRBD1	NA	TRBJ1-6	TRBV7-8
TGTGCCAGCAGCCCCGGACAGGGGAGTACCGGGGAGCTGTTTTTT	CASSPGQGSTGELFF	TRBD1	once	TRBJ2-2	TRBV6-6
TGCGCCAGCAGCTTGATTTCTGTCTACTACAATGAGCAGTTCTTC	CASSLISVYYNEQFF	NA	NA	TRBJ2-1	TRBV5-1
TGCGCCAGCAGCCAAGAGGGACAGGGGCTTTACAATGAGCAGTTCTTC	CASSQEGQGLYNEQFF	TRBD1	NA	TRBJ2-1	TRBV4-1
TGTGCCAGCAGCCTACCCCCCGGACAGTCCCGTTCCAATGAGCAGTTCTTC	CASSLPPGQSRSNEQFF	NA	once	TRBJ2-1	TRBV5-7
TGTGCCAGCAGCTCAGGGGCCTTGGATCAAGAGACCCAGTACTTC	CASSSGALDQETQYF	NA	NA	TRBJ2-5	TRBV5-4
TGTGCCAGCAGCACAGGGAATGAGCAGTTCTTC	CASSTGNEQFF	NA	NA	TRBJ2-1	TRBV5-6
TGTGCCAGCAGTTACGTCGGTCCCACAGATACGCAGTATTTT	CASSYVGPTDTQYF	NA	NA	TRBJ2-3	TRBV6-2/TRBV6-3
TGTGCCAGCAGCCAGATTTGGGACAGACTGTCTTACACTGAAGCTTTCTTT	CASSQIWDRLSYTEAFF	TRBD1	NA	TRBJ1-1	TRBV14
TGTGCCAGCTCACCCGACAGGGTTGGCTACGAGCAGTACTTC	CASSPDRVGYEQYF	TRBD1	few	TRBJ2-7	TRBV18
TGTGCCAGTAGTACGAAGGCGGACACTGAAGCTTTCTTT	CASSTKADTEAFF	NA	NA	TRBJ1-1	TRBV19
TGTGCCAGCAGTGGCGGCAATGTGGGGGCAGGTGAGCAGTTCTTC	CASSGGNVGAGEQFF	NA	NA	TRBJ2-1	TRBV6-4
TGTGCCAGCAGACCCTCCCCAGGGACTGCCTCCACAGATACGCAGTATTTT	CASRPSPGTASTDTQYF	NA	NA	TRBJ2-3	TRBV13
TGTGCCAGCAGTTCCCCCGGTGAGCAGTTCTTC	CASSSPGEQFF	NA	NA	TRBJ2-1	TRBV12-3/TRBV12-4
TGTGCCAGCTCACCCCTGACTAGCGGGGTTGTCACAGATACGCAGTATTTT	CASSPLTSGVVTDTQYF	TRBD2	NA	TRBJ2-3	TRBV18
TGTGCCAGCAGCGGGGGGTGGGGCTACACCTTC	CASSGGWGYTF	NA	NA	TRBJ1-2	TRBV27
TGTGCCAGTACACACGGCGGAGCCGTTCAAGAGACCCAGTACTTC	CASTHGGAVQETQYF	NA	NA	TRBJ2-5	TRBV19
TGTGCCACCAGCATAAATACGGGGGGCCAAGAGACCCAGTACTTC	CATSINTGGQETQYF	TRBD2	NA	TRBJ2-5	TRBV15
TGTGCCAGCAGCCAAACGGGGGATGGTGTAGCTTTCTTT	CASSQTGDGVAFF	NA	NA	TRBJ1-1	TRBV4-2
TGTGCCAGTAGTGCCGCATGGGACAGCCGCTACGAGCAGTACTTC	CASSAAWDSRYEQYF	TRBD1	NA	TRBJ2-7	TRBV19
TGTGCCAGCGGGCTAGCTTTAGGAGAGACCCAGTACTTC	CASGLALGETQYF	NA	once	TRBJ2-5	TRBV6-5